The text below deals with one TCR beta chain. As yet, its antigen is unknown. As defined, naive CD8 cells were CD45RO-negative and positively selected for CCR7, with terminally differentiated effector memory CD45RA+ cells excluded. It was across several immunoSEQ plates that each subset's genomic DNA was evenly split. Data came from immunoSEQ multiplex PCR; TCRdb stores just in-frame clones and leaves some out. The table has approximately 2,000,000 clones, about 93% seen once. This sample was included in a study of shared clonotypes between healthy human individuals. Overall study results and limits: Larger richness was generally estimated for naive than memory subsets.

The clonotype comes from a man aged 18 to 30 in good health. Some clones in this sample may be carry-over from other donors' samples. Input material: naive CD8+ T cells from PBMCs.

The CDR3 loop is CASSLDADYYNEQFF. The CDR3 bases are TGTGCCAGCAGCTTGGACGCTGACTACTACAATGAGCAGTTCTTC. V gene TRBV5-4 combines with J gene TRBJ2-1, with a tentative D call TRBD2 (5 bases). The germline CDR1 and CDR2 sequences are SGHNT and YYREEE (reference sequence). The CDR3 spans 15 residues. The ends were cut back, 0 bases at V and 3 bases at J, with 10 bases in the middle.